Included here is one T cell receptor (beta chain) sequence, with context. The Seattle site enrolled patients during active infection and followed them longitudinally. Clones were sequenced by immunoSEQ multiplex PCR, and TCRdb holds only the in-frame ones, with some missing. The sample lists around 330,000 clones; approximately 90% were seen once. This specimen comes from a study of blood T cell repertoires in COVID-19. Study background: Material from acute and convalescent COVID-19 was sourced from the United States, Italy and Spain. T cells, B-cell-depleted T cells, or PBMCs provided the cDNA or gDNA that served as material.

Germline loops: CDR1 MNHEY, CDR2 SMNVEV (reference sequence). Trimming removed 7 bases from V and 4 bases from J, with 22 bases in between. The CDR3 sequence is 16 residues long. Sequencing was carried out using peripheral blood. The chain has TRBV27 and TRBJ1-2; possible D gene TRBD1, 6 bases. This TCR was sampled from a woman aged 25 to 45 with COVID-19, enrolled during active disease. CDR3 in amino acids: CASTPNPDRPIYGYTF. CDR3 coding DNA: TGTGCCAGCACCCCTAACCCCGACAGGCCCATCTATGGCTACACCTTC.